This T cell receptor (beta chain) stems from a study of T cell repertoires in cytomegalovirus infection. From the reads, TCRdb called clonotypes with MiXCR, one entry per CDR3 protein. The repertoire holds around 900,000 distinct CDR3 sequences, around 32% seen once, with roughly 13% in the top ten. Trimming left V 6 bases short and J 6 bases short, with 18 bases between. The germline gives CDR1 MNHNS, CDR2 SASEGT. The CDR3 contains 14 residues. On this clonotype: Its target is not known.

The genes are TRBV6-1 and TRBJ2-7; perhaps D is TRBD1 or TRBD2 (5 bases each). This receptor was taken from a human donor in good health (CMV status not recorded). Some clones in this sample may be carry-over from other donors' samples. The sample consisted of cultured CD8+ T cells from PBMCs, taken from culture after CMV antigen stimulation. The CDR3 region is CASRKTGPRSEQYF. For the CDR3, the DNA is TGTGCCAGCAGAAAAACGGGACCTCGGAGCGAGCAGTACTTC.